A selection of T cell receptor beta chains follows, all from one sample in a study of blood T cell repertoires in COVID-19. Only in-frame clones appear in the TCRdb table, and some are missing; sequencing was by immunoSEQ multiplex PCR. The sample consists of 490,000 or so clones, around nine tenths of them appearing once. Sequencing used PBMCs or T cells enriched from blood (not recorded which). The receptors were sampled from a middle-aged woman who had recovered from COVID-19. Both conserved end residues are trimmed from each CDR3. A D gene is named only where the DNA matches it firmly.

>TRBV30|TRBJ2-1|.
AWSSAELAPYNEQF
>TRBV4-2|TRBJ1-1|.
ASSQQDRNTEAF
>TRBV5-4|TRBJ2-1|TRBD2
ASSPLSGRSSYNEQF
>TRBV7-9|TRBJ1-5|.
ATPSDSYSNQPQH
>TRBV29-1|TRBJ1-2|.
SVESSSYGYT
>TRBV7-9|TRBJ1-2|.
ASSLTANYGYT
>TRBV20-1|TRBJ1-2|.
SASSWGVTGYT
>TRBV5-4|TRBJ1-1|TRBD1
ASSLEPDRANTEAF
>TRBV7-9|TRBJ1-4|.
ASSAGQYSEKLF
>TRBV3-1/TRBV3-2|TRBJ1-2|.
ASSPTLTGSYGYT
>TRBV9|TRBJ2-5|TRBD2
ASSVDPSGRARETQY
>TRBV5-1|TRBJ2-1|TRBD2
ASSHLLADSSYNEQF
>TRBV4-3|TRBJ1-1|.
ASSQEWGPARGTEAF
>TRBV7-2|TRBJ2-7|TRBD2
ASSLEPSGVYEQY
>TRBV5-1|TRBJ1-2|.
ASSYQQGYAMYGYT
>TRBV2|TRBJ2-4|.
ASSEEEGNIQY
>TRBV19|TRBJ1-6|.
ASSMGRNSPLH
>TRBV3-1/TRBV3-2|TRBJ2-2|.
ASSQGQGNGELF
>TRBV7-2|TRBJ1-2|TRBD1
ASRPTGGVNYGYT
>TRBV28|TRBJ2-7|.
ASSRDYEQY
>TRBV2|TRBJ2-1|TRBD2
ASRSLAGSTYNEQF
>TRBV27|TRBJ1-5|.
ASSLSENSNQPQH
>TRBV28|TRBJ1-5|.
ASSLSRQRMPNSNQPQH
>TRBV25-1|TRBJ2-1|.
ASSASQSSYNEQF
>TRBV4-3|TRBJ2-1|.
ASSQGDLSSYNEQF
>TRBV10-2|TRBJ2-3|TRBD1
ASSFQGAITSDTQY
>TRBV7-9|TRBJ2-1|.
ASSLGQVYNEQF
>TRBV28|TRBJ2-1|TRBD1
ASSLLRDRGKNEQF
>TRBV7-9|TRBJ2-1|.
ASSITRSSYNEQF
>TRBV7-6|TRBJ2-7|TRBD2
ASSAGGLAGDYEQY
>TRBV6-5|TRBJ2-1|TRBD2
ASTLAGGIYEQF
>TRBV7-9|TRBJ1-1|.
ASTTLGGLAF
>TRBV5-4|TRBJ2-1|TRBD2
ASSLAGGTSGYNEQF
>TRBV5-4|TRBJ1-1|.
ASSPRNTEAF
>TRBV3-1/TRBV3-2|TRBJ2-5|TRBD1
ASSQVELTGKETQY
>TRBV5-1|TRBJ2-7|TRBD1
ASSLAEGARYEQY
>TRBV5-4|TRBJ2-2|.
ASSVRLGLMTGELF
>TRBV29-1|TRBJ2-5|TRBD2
SVPPRTSGNRKGN
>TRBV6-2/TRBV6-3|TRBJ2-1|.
ASSYREYNEQF
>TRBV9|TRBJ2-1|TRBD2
ASSVGLAGGNEQF
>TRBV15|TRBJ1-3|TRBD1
ATSRGLTGDGNTIY
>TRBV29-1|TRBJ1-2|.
SALRGGVYGYT
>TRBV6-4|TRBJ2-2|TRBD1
ASSDRGRAGELF
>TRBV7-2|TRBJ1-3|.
ASSPRGGSGNTIY
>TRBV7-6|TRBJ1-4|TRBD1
ASSGDSLGEKLF
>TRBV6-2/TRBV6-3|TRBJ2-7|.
ASSYIKSGLLEQY
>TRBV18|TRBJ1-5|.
ASSPNSNQPQH
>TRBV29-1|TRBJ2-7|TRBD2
SVELAGGYEQY
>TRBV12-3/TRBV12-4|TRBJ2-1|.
ASTEGRSEQF
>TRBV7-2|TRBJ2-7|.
ANSSVAEGGQY
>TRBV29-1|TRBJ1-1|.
SVATGYTEAF
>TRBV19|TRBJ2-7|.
ASHRVSSYEQY
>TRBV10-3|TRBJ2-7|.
AIRPETGEQY
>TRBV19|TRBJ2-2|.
ASLGAGELF